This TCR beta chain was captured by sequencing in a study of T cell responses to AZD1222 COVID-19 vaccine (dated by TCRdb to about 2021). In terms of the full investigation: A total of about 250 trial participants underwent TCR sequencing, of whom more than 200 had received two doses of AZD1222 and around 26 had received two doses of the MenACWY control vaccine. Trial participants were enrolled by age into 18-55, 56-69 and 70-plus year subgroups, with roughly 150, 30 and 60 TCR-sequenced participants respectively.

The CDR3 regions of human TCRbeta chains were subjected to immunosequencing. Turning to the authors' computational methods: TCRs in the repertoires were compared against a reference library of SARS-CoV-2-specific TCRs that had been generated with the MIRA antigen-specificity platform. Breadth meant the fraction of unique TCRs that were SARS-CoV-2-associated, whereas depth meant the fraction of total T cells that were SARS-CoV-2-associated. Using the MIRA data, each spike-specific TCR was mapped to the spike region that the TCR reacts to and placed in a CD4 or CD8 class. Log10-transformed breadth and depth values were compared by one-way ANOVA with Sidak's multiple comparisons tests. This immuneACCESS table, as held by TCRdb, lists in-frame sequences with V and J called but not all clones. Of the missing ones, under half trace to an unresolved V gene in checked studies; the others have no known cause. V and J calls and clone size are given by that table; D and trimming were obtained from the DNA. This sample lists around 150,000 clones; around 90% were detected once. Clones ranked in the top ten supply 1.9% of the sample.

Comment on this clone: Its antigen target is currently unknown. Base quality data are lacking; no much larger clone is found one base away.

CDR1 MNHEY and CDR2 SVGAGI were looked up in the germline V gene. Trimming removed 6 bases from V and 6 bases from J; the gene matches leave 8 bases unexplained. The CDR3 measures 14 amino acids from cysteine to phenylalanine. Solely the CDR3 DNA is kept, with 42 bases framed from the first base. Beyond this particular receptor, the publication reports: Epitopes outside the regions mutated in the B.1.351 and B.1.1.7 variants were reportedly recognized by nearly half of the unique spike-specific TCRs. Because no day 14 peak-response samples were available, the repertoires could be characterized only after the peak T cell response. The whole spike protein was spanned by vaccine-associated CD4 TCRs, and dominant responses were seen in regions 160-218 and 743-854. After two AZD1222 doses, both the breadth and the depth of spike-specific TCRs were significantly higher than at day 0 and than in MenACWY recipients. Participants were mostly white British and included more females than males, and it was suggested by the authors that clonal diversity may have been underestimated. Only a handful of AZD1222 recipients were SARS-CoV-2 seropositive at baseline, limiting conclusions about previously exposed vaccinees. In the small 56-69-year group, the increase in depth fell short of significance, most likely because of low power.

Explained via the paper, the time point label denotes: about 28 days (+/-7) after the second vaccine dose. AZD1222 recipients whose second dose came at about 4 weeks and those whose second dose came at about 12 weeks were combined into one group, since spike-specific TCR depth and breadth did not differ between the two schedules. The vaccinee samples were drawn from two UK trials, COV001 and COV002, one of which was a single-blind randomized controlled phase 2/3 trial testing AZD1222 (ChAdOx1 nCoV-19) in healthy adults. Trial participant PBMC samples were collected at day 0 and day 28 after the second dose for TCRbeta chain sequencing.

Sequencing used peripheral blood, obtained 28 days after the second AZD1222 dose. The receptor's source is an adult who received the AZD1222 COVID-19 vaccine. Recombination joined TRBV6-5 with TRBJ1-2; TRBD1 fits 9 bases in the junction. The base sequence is TGTGCCAGCAGCTGGACAGGGGTAATGAATGGCTACACCTTC. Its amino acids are CASSWTGVMNGYTF.